The 13 T cell receptor beta chains listed next were all sequenced from one sample in a study of technical replicates of blood from several donors. Some clones are missing from TCRdb's copy, which holds only in-frame ones; the method was immunoSEQ multiplex PCR. Altogether 75,000 to 80,000 clones are present, under 95% being singletons, with the ten largest covering about 0.4%. Source material: T cells isolated from PBMCs. These TCRs come from a human donor in good health.

The CDR3 sequence: CASALRDPYEQYF. The CDR3 DNA sequence: TGTGCCAGCGCGTTGCGGGACCCCTACGAGCAGTACTTC. J is TRBJ2-7 and V is TRBV6-1; D may be TRBD2 (6 bases). The CDR3 loop spans 13 amino acids. The V gene's germline CDR1 is MNHNS and CDR2 SASEGT. Trimming stripped 8 bases from V and 2 bases from J, with 13 bases between.

The genes are TRBV6-4 and TRBJ2-1; 12 nucleotides line up with TRBD2. V lost 4 bases and J lost 3; bases outside the gene matches: 4. The CDR3 is 16 amino acids. Germline assignment: CDR1 MRHNA and CDR2 SNTAGT. CDR3 DNA: TGTGCCAGCAGTGGGGGACTAGCGGGCGACTACAATGAGCAGTTCTTC. Protein sequence: CASSGGLAGDYNEQFF.

Concerning this clone itself: An end of the junction does not agree with germline; a read error may underlie this. This chain links TRBV5-6 with TRBJ2-2; tentatively, D is TRBD2 (7 bases). Germline V lookup: CDR1 SGHDT, CDR2 YYEEEE. The CDR3 spans 15 residues. The CDR3: CASSPNLGGGKELLF. The CDR3 nucleotides read TGTGCCAGCAGTCCGAACTTAGGGGGGGGCAAGGAGCTGCTTTTT.

DNA of the CDR3: TGCGCCAGCAGCCAGACCACAGGACAGGGGGGCGGGCAGTACTTC. Amino acid sequence: CASSQTTGQGGGQYF. The V and J genes are TRBV4-1 and TRBJ2-7, with 10 positions matching TRBD1. Germline V CDR1 and CDR2: MGHRA, YSYEKL. The CDR3 extends over 15 amino acids. Trimming removed 3 bases from V and 9 bases from J; junction bases left unmatched: 11.

The chain carries TRBV5-1 and TRBJ2-5, with no clear D. The germline V and J ends were trimmed by 3 bases and 2 bases, with 5 bases remaining between them. The CDR3 contains 12 residues. The germline CDR1 and CDR2 sequences are SGHRS and YFSETQ. The CDR3 loop is CASSWPQETQYF. As DNA, the CDR3 is TGCGCCAGCAGCTGGCCTCAAGAGACCCAGTACTTC.

V and J are TRBV10-3 and TRBJ1-2; 9 bases match TRBD1. This CDR3 is 13 amino acids long. CDR1 is ENHRY and CDR2 is SYGVKD in the germline V gene. V shed 2 bases, J shed 5 bases, and the junction held 0 bases outside the gene matches. The CDR3 region is CAISEGQGYGYTF. The CDR3, as DNA: TGTGCCATCAGTGAGGGACAGGGGTATGGCTACACCTTC.

This rearrangement joins TRBV5-1 to TRBJ2-1, with unresolved D. V lost 0 bases, J lost 6 bases, and 4 bases lay in between. The CDR3 totals 12 residues. The germline CDR1 and CDR2 sequences are SGHRS and YFSETQ. The CDR3 DNA is TGCGCCAGCAGCTTGGCTCGCAATGAGCAGTTCTTC. Protein product: CASSLARNEQFF. The whole variable domain, remainder taken from reference TRBV5-1 and TRBJ2-1, is KAGVTQTPRYLIKTRGQQVTLSCSPISGHRSVSWYQQTPGQGLQFLFEYFSETQRNKGNFPGRFSGRQFSNSRSEMNVSTLELGDSALYLCASSLARNEQFFGPGTRLTVL.

The chain uses TRBV4-1 and TRBJ2-7; D not resolved. The CDR3 totals 12 residues. The V and J ends lost 1 base and 6 bases respectively, with 7 bases between them. Germline lookup yields CDR1 MGHRA and CDR2 YSYEKL. In DNA form, the CDR3 reads TGCGCCAGCAGCCAAGTTGGCAGCGAGCAGTACTTC. Protein product: CASSQVGSEQYF.

Remarks on this clone: Other DNA variants within this sample encode the same CDR3. The gene calls are TRBV27 and TRBJ2-7; 8 bases map to TRBD2. Losses at the gene ends were 2 bases for V and 2 bases for J; bases not matched to a gene: 2. Germline V CDR1 and CDR2: MNHEY, SMNVEV (reference sequence). The CDR3 has 14 residues. Written as DNA, the CDR3 is TGTGCCAGCAGTTTAGCGGGAGGTGCCTACGAGCAGTACTTC. Residues: CASSLAGGAYEQYF.

The chain employs TRBV2 and TRBJ1-4; 9 positions match TRBD1. This CDR3 is 18 amino acids long. The germline V gene has CDR1 SNHLY and CDR2 FYNNEI. The V and J ends lost 8 bases and 3 bases, in that order; junction bases with no gene match: 16. The CDR3 here is CASGGQGVFELANEKLFF. CDR3 DNA sequence: TGTGCCAGCGGGGGACAGGGCGTCTTCGAACTGGCTAATGAAAAACTGTTTTTT.

This clone was observed once. This chain uses TRBV7-3 with TRBJ1-1; 9 nucleotides agree with TRBD1. This CDR3 comprises 16 residues. Germline-derived CDR1 and CDR2 are SGHTA and FQGTGA. V shed 6 bases, J shed 0 bases, and the junction held 8 bases outside the gene matches. DNA of the CDR3: TGTGCCAGCAGACCCGGGACAGGGATCATGAACACTGAAGCTTTCTTT. Protein product: CASRPGTGIMNTEAFF.

The gene calls are TRBV7-2 and TRBJ1-2; D gene uncertain. CDR3 length: 13 amino acids. The V end lost 3 bases, the J end lost 0 bases, and 5 bases lay between the germline ends. Germline-derived CDR1 and CDR2 are SGHTA and FQGNSA. The CDR3 bases are TGTGCCAGCAGCTTGTTCTCTAACTATGGCTACACCTTC. Its translation: CASSLFSNYGYTF. Filled out from reference TRBV7-2 and TRBJ1-2, the complete variable domain reads GAGVSQSPSNKVTEKGKDVELRCDPISGHTALYWYRQSLGQGLEFLIYFQGNSAPDKSGLPSDRFSAERTGGSVSTLTIQRTQQEDSAVYLCASSLFSNYGYTFGSGTRLTVV.

With regard to this clone: A read error may produce the germline difference seen at one junction end. The chain joins TRBV7-7 to TRBJ2-1, with TRBD2 identical over 13 bases. CDR3 length: 15 residues. Germline CDR1 is SSHAT and CDR2 is FNYEAQ (reference sequence). This CDR3 is CASSGGLAGDNEQFF. In DNA form, the CDR3 reads TGTGCTAGCAGCGGCGGACTAGCGGGAGACAATGAGCAGTTCTTC.